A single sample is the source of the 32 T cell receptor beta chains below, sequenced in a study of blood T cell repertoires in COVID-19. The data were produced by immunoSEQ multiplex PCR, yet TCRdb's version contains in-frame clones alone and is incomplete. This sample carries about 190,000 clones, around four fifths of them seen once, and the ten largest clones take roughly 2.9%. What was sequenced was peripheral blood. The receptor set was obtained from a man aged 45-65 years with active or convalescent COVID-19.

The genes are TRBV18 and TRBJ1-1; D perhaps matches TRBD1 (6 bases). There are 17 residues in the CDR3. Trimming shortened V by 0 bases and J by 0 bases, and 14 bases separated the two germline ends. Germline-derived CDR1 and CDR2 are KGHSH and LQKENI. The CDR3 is CASSPPLRQELNTEAFF. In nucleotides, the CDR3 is TGTGCCAGCTCACCACCCCTTCGACAGGAGTTGAACACTGAAGCTTTCTTT.

The CDR3 bases are TGTGCCTGGAGCCGGGACATCAGCTCTGGAAACACCATATATTTT. As protein: CAWSRDISSGNTIYF. The chain joins TRBV30 to TRBJ1-3, with D perhaps TRBD1 (6 bases). The CDR3 loop spans 15 amino acids. In germline, CDR1 is GTSNPN, CDR2 SVGIG (reference sequence). V was shortened by 3 bases and J by 0 bases, with 12 bases between the two germline ends.

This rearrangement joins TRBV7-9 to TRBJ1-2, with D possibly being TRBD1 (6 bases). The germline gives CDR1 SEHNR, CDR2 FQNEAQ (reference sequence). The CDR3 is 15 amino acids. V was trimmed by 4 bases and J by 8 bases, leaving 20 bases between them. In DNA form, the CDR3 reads TGTGCCAGCAGCTCCGTCCGAGGGGGAAAAGAAGGCTACACCTTC. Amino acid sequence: CASSSVRGGKEGYTF.

CDR3 sequence: CAWSDRVGSPLHF. CDR3 bases: TGTGCCTGGAGTGACAGGGTTGGCTCACCCCTCCACTTT. The chain carries TRBV30 and TRBJ1-6; weak D call: TRBD1 (6 bases). CDR1 GTSNPN and CDR2 SVGIG come from the germline V gene (reference sequence). This CDR3 region has 13 residues. The V gene lost 1 base and the J gene lost 10 bases, with 11 bases spanning the gap.

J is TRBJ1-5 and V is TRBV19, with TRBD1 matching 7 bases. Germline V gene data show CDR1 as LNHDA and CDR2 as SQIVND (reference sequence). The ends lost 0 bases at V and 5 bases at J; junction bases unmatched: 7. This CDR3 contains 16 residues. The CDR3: CASSIDWGRGYQPQHF. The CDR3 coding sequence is TGTGCCAGTAGTATAGATTGGGGCAGGGGGTATCAGCCCCAGCATTTT.

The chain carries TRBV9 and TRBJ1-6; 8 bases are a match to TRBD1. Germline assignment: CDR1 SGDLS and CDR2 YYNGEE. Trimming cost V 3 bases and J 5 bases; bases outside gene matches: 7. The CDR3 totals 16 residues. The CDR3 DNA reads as TGTGCCAGCAGCGGGGAGGGACAGGCAAATAATTCACCCCTCCACTTT. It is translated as CASSGEGQANNSPLHF.

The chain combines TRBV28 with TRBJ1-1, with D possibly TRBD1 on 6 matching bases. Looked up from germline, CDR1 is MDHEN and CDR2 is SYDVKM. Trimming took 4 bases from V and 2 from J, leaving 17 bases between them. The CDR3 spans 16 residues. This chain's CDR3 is CASSSPGQTFNTEAFF. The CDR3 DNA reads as TGTGCCAGCAGTTCGCCCGGACAGACTTTTAACACTGAAGCTTTCTTT.

The CDR3 DNA reads TGTGCCAGCAGCTTAGGACGGGAGAGTTCGGCTTTCTTT. The encoded protein is CASSLGRESSAFF. The rearrangement uses TRBV7-2 and TRBJ1-1; D ambiguous. CDR3 length: 13 residues. Trimming removed 1 base from V and 11 bases from J, with 14 bases in between. The germline CDR1 and CDR2 sequences are SGHTA and FQGNSA. The entire variable domain, with the rest obtained from reference TRBV7-2 and TRBJ1-1, is as follows: GAGVSQSPSNKVTEKGKDVELRCDPISGHTALYWYRQSLGQGLEFLIYFQGNSAPDKSGLPSDRFSAERTGGSVSTLTIQRTQQEDSAVYLCASSLGRESSAFFGQGTRLTVV.

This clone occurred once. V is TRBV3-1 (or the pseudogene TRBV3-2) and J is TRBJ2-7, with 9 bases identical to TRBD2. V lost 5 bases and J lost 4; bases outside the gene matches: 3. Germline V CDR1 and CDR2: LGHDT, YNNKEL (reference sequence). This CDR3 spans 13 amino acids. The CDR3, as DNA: TGTGCCAGCAGCGGGGGACTAGCTTACGAGCAGTACTTC. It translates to CASSGGLAYEQYF.

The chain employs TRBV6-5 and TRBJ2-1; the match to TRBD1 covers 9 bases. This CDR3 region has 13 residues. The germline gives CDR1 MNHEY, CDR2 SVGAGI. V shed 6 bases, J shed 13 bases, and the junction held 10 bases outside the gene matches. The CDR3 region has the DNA TGTGCCAGCAGGGACAGGGGATTAACGAGTCAGTTCTTC. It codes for CASRDRGLTSQFF.

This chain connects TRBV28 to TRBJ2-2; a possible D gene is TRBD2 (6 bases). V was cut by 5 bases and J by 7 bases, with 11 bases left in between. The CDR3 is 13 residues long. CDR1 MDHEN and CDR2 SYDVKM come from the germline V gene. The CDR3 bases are TGTGCCAGCAGTATACTAGCTTACGGGGAGCTGTTTTTT. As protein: CASSILAYGELFF.

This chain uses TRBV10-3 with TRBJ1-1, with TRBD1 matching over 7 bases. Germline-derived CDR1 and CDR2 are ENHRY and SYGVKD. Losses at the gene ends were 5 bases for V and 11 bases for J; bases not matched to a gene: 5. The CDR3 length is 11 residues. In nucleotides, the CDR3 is TGTGCCATCAGTCAGGACAGGCACGCTTTCTTT. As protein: CAISQDRHAFF.

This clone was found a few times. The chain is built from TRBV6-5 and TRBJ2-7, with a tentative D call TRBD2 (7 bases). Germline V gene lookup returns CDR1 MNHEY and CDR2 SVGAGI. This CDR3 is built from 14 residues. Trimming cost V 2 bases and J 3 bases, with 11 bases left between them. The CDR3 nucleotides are TGTGCCAGCAGTTACCGGGGAGGGGGCTACGAGCAGTACTTC. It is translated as CASSYRGGGYEQYF.

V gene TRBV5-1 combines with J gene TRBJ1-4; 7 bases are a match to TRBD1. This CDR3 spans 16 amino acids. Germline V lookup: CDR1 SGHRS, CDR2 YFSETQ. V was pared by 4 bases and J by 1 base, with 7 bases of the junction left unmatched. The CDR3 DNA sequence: TGCGCCAGCAGCCGAACCAACAGGGGAACTAATGAAAAACTGTTTTTT. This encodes CASSRTNRGTNEKLFF.

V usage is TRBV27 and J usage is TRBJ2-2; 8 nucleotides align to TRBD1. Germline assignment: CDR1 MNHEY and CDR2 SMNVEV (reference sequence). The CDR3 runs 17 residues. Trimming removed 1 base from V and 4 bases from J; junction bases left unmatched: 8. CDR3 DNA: TGTGCCAGCAGTTTATTTAACAGGGGGACGAGCACCGGGGAGCTGTTTTTT. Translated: CASSLFNRGTSTGELFF.

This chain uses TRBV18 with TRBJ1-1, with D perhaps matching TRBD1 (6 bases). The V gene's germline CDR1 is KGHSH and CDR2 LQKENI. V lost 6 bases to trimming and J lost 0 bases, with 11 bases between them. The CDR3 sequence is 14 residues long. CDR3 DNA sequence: TGTGCCAGCTCGTTGGACAGAGTGAACACTGAAGCTTTCTTT. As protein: CASSLDRVNTEAFF.

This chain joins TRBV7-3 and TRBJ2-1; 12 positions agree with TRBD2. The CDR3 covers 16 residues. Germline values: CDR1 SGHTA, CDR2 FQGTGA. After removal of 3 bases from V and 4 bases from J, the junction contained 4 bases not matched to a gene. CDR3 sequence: CASSLTSGSGYNEQFF. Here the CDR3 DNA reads TGTGCCAGCAGCTTGACTAGCGGGAGTGGGTACAATGAGCAGTTCTTC.

In DNA form, the CDR3 reads TGCGCCAGCAGCTTTTACCCGGGACTAGCGGGAGAGTACAATGAGCAGTTCTTC. Protein sequence: CASSFYPGLAGEYNEQFF. This chain joins TRBV5-1 and TRBJ2-1; 14 bases fit TRBD2. The CDR3 sequence is 18 residues long. Germline V gene lookup returns CDR1 SGHRS and CDR2 YFSETQ. The ends lost 2 bases at V and 4 bases at J; junction bases unmatched: 8.

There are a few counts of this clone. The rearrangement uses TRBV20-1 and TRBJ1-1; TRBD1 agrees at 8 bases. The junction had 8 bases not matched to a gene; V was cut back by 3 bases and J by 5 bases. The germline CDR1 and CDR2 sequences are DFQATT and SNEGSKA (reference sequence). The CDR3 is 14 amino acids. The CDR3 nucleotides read TGCAGTGCTAGTGCCAGGGGGCGAGGGACTGAAGCTTTCTTT. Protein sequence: CSASARGRGTEAFF.

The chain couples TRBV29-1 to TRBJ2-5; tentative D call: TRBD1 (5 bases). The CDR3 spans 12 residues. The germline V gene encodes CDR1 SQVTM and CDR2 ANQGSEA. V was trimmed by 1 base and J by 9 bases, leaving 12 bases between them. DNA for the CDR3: TGCAGCGTTGAAGGACAGTCAAAGTCCCAGTACTTC. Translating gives CSVEGQSKSQYF. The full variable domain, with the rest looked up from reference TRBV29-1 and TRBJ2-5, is SAVISQKPSRDICQRGTSLTIQCQVDSQVTMMFWYRQQPGQSLTLIATANQGSEATYESGFVIDKFPISRPNLTFSTLTVSNMSPEDSSIYLCSVEGQSKSQYFGPGTRLLVL.

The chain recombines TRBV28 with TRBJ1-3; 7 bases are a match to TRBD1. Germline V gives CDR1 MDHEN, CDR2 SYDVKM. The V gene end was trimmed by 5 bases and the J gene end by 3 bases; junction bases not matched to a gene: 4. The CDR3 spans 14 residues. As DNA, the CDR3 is TGTGCCAGCAGTATCCGGGACAGTGGAAACACCATATATTTT. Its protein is CASSIRDSGNTIYF. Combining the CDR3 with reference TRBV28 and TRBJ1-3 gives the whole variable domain DVKVTQSSRYLVKRTGEKVFLECVQDMDHENMFWYRQDPGLGLRLIYFSYDVKMKEKGDIPEGYSVSREKKERFSLILESASTNQTSMYLCASSIRDSGNTIYFGEGSWLTVV.

For the CDR3, the DNA is TGTGCCAGCAGCTACGCGGACATTCCCTCCTATAATTCACCCCTCCACTTT. This encodes CASSYADIPSYNSPLHF. This chain links TRBV9 with TRBJ1-6, with D perhaps matching TRBD1 (5 bases). The ends were cut back, 4 bases at V and 0 bases at J, with 14 bases in the middle. CDR1 and CDR2 (germline): SGDLS, YYNGEE. CDR3 length: 17 amino acids. The variable domain in full, with the rest retrieved from reference TRBV9 and TRBJ1-6, is DSGVTQTPKHLITATGQRVTLRCSPRSGDLSVYWYQQSLDQGLQFLIQYYNGEERAKGNILERFSAQQFPDLHSELNLSSLELGDSALYFCASSYADIPSYNSPLHFGNGTRLTVT.

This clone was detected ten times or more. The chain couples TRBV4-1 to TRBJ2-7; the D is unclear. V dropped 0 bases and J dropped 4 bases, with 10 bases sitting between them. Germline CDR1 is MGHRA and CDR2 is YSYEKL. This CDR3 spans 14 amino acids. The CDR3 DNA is TGCGCCAGCAGCCAAGATATGCGGTTGTACGAGCAGTACTTC. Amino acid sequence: CASSQDMRLYEQYF.

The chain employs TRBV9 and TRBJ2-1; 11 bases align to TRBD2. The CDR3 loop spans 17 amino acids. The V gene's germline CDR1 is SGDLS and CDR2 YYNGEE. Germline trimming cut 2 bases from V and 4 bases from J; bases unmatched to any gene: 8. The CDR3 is CASSVLAGGALYNEQFF. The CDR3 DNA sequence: TGTGCCAGCAGCGTGCTAGCGGGAGGTGCATTATACAATGAGCAGTTCTTC.

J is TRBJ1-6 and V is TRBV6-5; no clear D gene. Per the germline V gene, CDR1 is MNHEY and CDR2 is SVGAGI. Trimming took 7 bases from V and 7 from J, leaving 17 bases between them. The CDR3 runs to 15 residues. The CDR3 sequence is CASTEPAGSNSPLHF. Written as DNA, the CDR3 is TGTGCCAGCACCGAGCCAGCGGGTTCCAATTCACCCCTCCACTTT.

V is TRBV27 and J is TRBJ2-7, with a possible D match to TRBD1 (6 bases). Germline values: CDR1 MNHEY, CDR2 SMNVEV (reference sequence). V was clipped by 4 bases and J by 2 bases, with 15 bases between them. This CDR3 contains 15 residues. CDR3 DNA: TGTGCCAGCAGTTCTATTGGACAGCCTCCCTACGAGCAGTACTTC. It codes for CASSSIGQPPYEQYF.

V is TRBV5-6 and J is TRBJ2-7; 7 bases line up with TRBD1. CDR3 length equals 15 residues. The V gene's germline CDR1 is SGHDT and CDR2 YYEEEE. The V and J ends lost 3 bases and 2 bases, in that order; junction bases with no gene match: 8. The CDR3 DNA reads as TGTGCCAGCAGCTACCCTGGGACAGCCACCTACGAGCAGTACTTC. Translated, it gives CASSYPGTATYEQYF.

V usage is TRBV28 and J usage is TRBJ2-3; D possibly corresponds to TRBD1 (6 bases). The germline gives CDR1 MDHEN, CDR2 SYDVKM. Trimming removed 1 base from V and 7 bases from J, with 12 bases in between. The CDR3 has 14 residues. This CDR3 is CASSLFMGANTQYF. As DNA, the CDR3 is TGTGCCAGCAGTTTATTTATGGGGGCAAATACGCAGTATTTT.

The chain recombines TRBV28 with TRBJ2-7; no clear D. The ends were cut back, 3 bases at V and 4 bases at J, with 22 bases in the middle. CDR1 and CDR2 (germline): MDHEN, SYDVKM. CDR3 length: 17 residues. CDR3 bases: TGTGCCAGCAGTTTTCTTTCATCGGTCGGGTTCGCGTACGAGCAGTACTTC. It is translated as CASSFLSSVGFAYEQYF. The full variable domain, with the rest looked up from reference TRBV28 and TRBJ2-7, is DVKVTQSSRYLVKRTGEKVFLECVQDMDHENMFWYRQDPGLGLRLIYFSYDVKMKEKGDIPEGYSVSREKKERFSLILESASTNQTSMYLCASSFLSSVGFAYEQYFGPGTRLTVT.

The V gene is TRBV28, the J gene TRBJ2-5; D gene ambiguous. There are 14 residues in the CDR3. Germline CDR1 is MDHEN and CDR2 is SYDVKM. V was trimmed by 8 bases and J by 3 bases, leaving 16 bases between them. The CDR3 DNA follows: TGTGCCAGCTTTGACTCAACCTCGAAAGAGACCCAGTACTTC. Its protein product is CASFDSTSKETQYF.

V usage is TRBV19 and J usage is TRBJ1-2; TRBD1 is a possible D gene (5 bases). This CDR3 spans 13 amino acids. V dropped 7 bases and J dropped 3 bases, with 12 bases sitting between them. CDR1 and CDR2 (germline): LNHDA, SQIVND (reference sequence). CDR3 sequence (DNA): TGTGCCAGTATACGGACGGGGGACTATGGCTACACCTTC. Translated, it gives CASIRTGDYGYTF. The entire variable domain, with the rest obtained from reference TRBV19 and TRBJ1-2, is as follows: DGGITQSPKYLFRKEGQNVTLSCEQNLNHDAMYWYRQDPGQGLRLIYYSQIVNDFQKGDIAEGYSVSREKKESFPLTVTSAQKNPTAFYLCASIRTGDYGYTFGSGTRLTVV.

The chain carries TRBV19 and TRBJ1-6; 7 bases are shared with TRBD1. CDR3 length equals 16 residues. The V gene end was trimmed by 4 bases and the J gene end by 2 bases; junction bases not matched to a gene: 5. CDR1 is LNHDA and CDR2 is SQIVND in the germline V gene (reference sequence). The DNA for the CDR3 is TGTGCCAGTAGTAAGAACAGGGGCGCCTATAATTCACCCCTCCACTTT. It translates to CASSKNRGAYNSPLHF. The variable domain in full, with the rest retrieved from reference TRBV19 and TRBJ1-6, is DGGITQSPKYLFRKEGQNVTLSCEQNLNHDAMYWYRQDPGQGLRLIYYSQIVNDFQKGDIAEGYSVSREKKESFPLTVTSAQKNPTAFYLCASSKNRGAYNSPLHFGNGTRLTVT.